Listed below are T cell receptor beta chains from one sample, sequenced in a study of blood T cell repertoires in COVID-19. This table comes from immunoSEQ multiplex PCR, and its TCRdb copy is limited to in-frame clones, with some not included. This sample has fewer than 120,000 clones, with less than 85% found just once. Sequencing was performed on peripheral blood. These receptor sequences come from an elderly woman with acute or convalescent COVID-19. Both conserved end residues are part of each CDR3. The D gene is left open where the match is weak. Size is stated for part of the rows, as once, few or many counts, or as a class when the clone is expanded.

J gene: TRBJ2-3; V gene: TRBV4-1; clone size: .; CDR3 length: 16; D gene: .; CDR3 protein: CASSQDRQNRADTQYF; CDR3 DNA: TGCGCCAGCAGCCAAGATCGGCAAAATCGGGCAGATACGCAGTATTTT
J gene: TRBJ1-1; V gene: TRBV28; clone size: .; CDR3 length: 15; D gene: TRBD1; CDR3 protein: CASSLWTGGNTEAFF; CDR3 DNA: TGTGCCAGCAGTTTATGGACAGGGGGGAACACTGAAGCTTTCTTT
J gene: TRBJ1-2; V gene: TRBV3-1/TRBV3-2; clone size: .; CDR3 length: 12; D gene: .; CDR3 protein: CASGGSNYGYTF; CDR3 DNA: TGTGCCAGCGGGGGGTCGAACTATGGCTACACCTTC
J gene: TRBJ1-2; V gene: TRBV1; clone size: once; CDR3 length: 14; D gene: .; CDR3 protein: CTSSPVRAIYGYTF; CDR3 DNA: TGCACCAGCAGCCCCGTTAGAGCGATCTATGGCTACACCTTC
J gene: TRBJ2-5; V gene: TRBV18; clone size: .; CDR3 length: 15; D gene: TRBD1; CDR3 protein: CASSRYETGAETQYF; CDR3 DNA: TGTGCCAGCTCACGCTACGAGACAGGGGCCGAGACCCAGTACTTC
J gene: TRBJ2-3; V gene: TRBV18; clone size: .; CDR3 length: 15; D gene: TRBD2; CDR3 protein: CASSPWTSGSDTQYF; CDR3 DNA: TGTGCCAGCTCCCCCTGGACTAGCGGGAGCGATACGCAGTATTTT
J gene: TRBJ2-7; V gene: TRBV12-3/TRBV12-4; clone size: .; CDR3 length: 12; D gene: .; CDR3 protein: CASSPGGYEQYF; CDR3 DNA: TGTGCCAGCAGCCCCGGGGGATACGAGCAGTACTTC
J gene: TRBJ2-1; V gene: TRBV19; clone size: .; CDR3 length: 14; D gene: TRBD2; CDR3 protein: CASSIRLAGVGRFF; CDR3 DNA: TGTGCCAGTAGTATTAGATTAGCGGGAGTAGGGCGGTTCTTC
J gene: TRBJ2-7; V gene: TRBV24-1; clone size: .; CDR3 length: 13; D gene: TRBD1; CDR3 protein: CATTYRGNYEQYF; CDR3 DNA: TGTGCCACCACCTACAGGGGGAACTACGAGCAGTACTTC
J gene: TRBJ2-1; V gene: TRBV7-9; clone size: .; CDR3 length: 16; D gene: .; CDR3 protein: CASSLGPSGGVAEQFF; CDR3 DNA: TGTGCCAGCAGCTTAGGCCCGAGCGGAGGAGTGGCCGAGCAGTTCTTC
J gene: TRBJ2-7; V gene: TRBV30; clone size: .; CDR3 length: 14; D gene: .; CDR3 protein: CAWKGRGAPGEQYF; CDR3 DNA: TGTGCCTGGAAGGGCCGGGGGGCTCCCGGCGAGCAGTACTTC
J gene: TRBJ2-1; V gene: TRBV5-1; clone size: once; CDR3 length: 17; D gene: TRBD2; CDR3 protein: CASSLGPGGAGSSEQFF; CDR3 DNA: TGCGCCAGCAGCTTGGGCCCGGGGGGGGCCGGGTCCTCTGAGCAGTTCTTC
J gene: TRBJ2-7; V gene: TRBV4-2; clone size: .; CDR3 length: 16; D gene: .; CDR3 protein: CASSQGTQDSFYEQYF; CDR3 DNA: TGTGCCAGCAGCCAAGGAACACAGGATTCCTTCTACGAGCAGTACTTC
J gene: TRBJ2-7; V gene: TRBV5-5; clone size: .; CDR3 length: 16; D gene: TRBD2; CDR3 protein: CASSSYLAGVGYEQYF; CDR3 DNA: TGTGCCAGCAGCTCGTATCTAGCGGGAGTAGGCTACGAGCAGTACTTC
J gene: TRBJ1-4; V gene: TRBV7-2; clone size: .; CDR3 length: 16; D gene: .; CDR3 protein: CASSLDGRVVGEKLFF; CDR3 DNA: TGTGCCAGCAGCTTAGATGGGCGGGTAGTGGGAGAAAAACTGTTTTTT
J gene: TRBJ2-5; V gene: TRBV2; clone size: .; CDR3 length: 16; D gene: TRBD2; CDR3 protein: CASSYFSGSTQETQYF; CDR3 DNA: TGTGCCAGCAGTTACTTTAGCGGGTCGACCCAAGAGACCCAGTACTTC
J gene: TRBJ1-2; V gene: TRBV28; clone size: few; CDR3 length: 16; D gene: .; CDR3 protein: CASSLSPRSSNYGYTF; CDR3 DNA: TGTGCCAGCAGTTTATCCCCCAGGTCTTCTAACTATGGCTACACCTTC
J gene: TRBJ1-4; V gene: TRBV5-5; clone size: .; CDR3 length: 16; D gene: TRBD1; CDR3 protein: CASSLGDRVTNEKLFF; CDR3 DNA: TGTGCCAGCAGCTTGGGGGACAGGGTAACTAATGAAAAACTGTTTTTT
J gene: TRBJ2-7; V gene: TRBV11-2; clone size: .; CDR3 length: 13; D gene: TRBD2; CDR3 protein: CASSFGGAPEQYF; CDR3 DNA: TGTGCCAGCAGCTTCGGGGGGGCCCCCGAGCAGTACTTC
J gene: TRBJ1-5; V gene: TRBV19; clone size: .; CDR3 length: 13; D gene: .; CDR3 protein: CASRGGVGQPQHF; CDR3 DNA: TGTGCCTCCAGGGGTGGGGTCGGGCAGCCCCAGCATTTT
J gene: TRBJ1-2; V gene: TRBV9; clone size: few; CDR3 length: 15; D gene: TRBD1; CDR3 protein: CASSTLDRDFDGYTF; CDR3 DNA: TGTGCCAGCAGCACTCTGGACAGGGACTTTGATGGCTACACCTTC
J gene: TRBJ2-3; V gene: TRBV5-5; clone size: .; CDR3 length: 15; D gene: TRBD2; CDR3 protein: CASSVGLAGVGTQYF; CDR3 DNA: TGTGCCAGCAGCGTGGGACTAGCGGGAGTCGGTACGCAGTATTTT
J gene: TRBJ1-3; V gene: TRBV5-1; clone size: .; CDR3 length: 15; D gene: .; CDR3 protein: CASSLTGGSGNTIYF; CDR3 DNA: TGCGCCAGCAGCCTGACGGGGGGCTCTGGAAACACCATATATTTT
J gene: TRBJ1-5; V gene: TRBV5-3; clone size: .; CDR3 length: 15; D gene: .; CDR3 protein: CARSLAGYSNQPQHF; CDR3 DNA: TGTGCCAGAAGCTTGGCGGGGTATAGCAATCAGCCCCAGCATTTT
J gene: TRBJ1-1; V gene: TRBV6-5; clone size: once; CDR3 length: 11; D gene: .; CDR3 protein: CASRITGQAFF; CDR3 DNA: TGTGCCAGCAGAATTACAGGGCAAGCTTTCTTT
J gene: TRBJ1-3; V gene: TRBV7-3; clone size: .; CDR3 length: 17; D gene: .; CDR3 protein: CASSFSGTPASGNTIYF; CDR3 DNA: TGTGCCAGCAGCTTCTCCGGGACACCGGCCTCTGGAAACACCATATATTTT
J gene: TRBJ1-1; V gene: TRBV15; clone size: .; CDR3 length: 16; D gene: .; CDR3 protein: CATSRGDIGGNTEAFF; CDR3 DNA: TGTGCCACCAGCAGAGGAGATATAGGGGGGAACACTGAAGCTTTCTTT
J gene: TRBJ2-5; V gene: TRBV5-1; clone size: .; CDR3 length: 17; D gene: .; CDR3 protein: CASSPCPDRHPGETQYF; CDR3 DNA: TGCGCCAGCAGCCCCTGCCCGGACAGACATCCCGGGGAGACCCAGTACTTC
J gene: TRBJ1-1; V gene: TRBV5-1; clone size: .; CDR3 length: 16; D gene: .; CDR3 protein: CASSLATGTAGVEAFF; CDR3 DNA: TGCGCCAGCAGCTTGGCCACAGGGACGGCTGGCGTCGAAGCTTTCTTT
J gene: TRBJ1-2; V gene: TRBV18; clone size: .; CDR3 length: 17; D gene: .; CDR3 protein: CASSPGQVFPNIHGYTF; CDR3 DNA: TGTGCCAGCTCACCTGGGCAGGTTTTTCCGAATATACATGGCTACACCTTC
J gene: TRBJ1-2; V gene: TRBV9; clone size: few; CDR3 length: 13; D gene: .; CDR3 protein: CASSPPHNYGYTF; CDR3 DNA: TGTGCCAGCAGCCCCCCCCATAACTATGGCTACACCTTC
J gene: TRBJ2-7; V gene: TRBV5-1; clone size: .; CDR3 length: 13; D gene: .; CDR3 protein: CASNPLPGNEQYF; CDR3 DNA: TGCGCCAGCAACCCTTTACCCGGGAACGAGCAGTACTTC
J gene: TRBJ2-7; V gene: TRBV19; clone size: .; CDR3 length: 16; D gene: .; CDR3 protein: CASSMGRTGDSYEQYF; CDR3 DNA: TGTGCCAGTAGTATGGGGAGGACAGGAGACTCCTACGAGCAGTACTTC
J gene: TRBJ1-5; V gene: TRBV5-4; clone size: .; CDR3 length: 14; D gene: .; CDR3 protein: CASSHSGSNQPQHF; CDR3 DNA: TGTGCCAGCAGCCACAGCGGCTCTAATCAGCCCCAGCATTTT
J gene: TRBJ1-2; V gene: TRBV7-3; clone size: few; CDR3 length: 13; D gene: .; CDR3 protein: CASSLNRGYGYTF; CDR3 DNA: TGTGCCAGCAGCTTAAATAGAGGCTATGGCTACACCTTC
J gene: TRBJ2-5; V gene: TRBV11-2; clone size: .; CDR3 length: 15; D gene: TRBD1; CDR3 protein: CASSYDRGPVETQYF; CDR3 DNA: TGTGCCAGCAGCTACGACAGGGGGCCGGTGGAGACCCAGTACTTC